This is a list of T cell receptor beta chains from one sample in a study of blood T cell repertoires in COVID-19. Only in-frame clones appear in the TCRdb table, and some are missing; sequencing was by immunoSEQ multiplex PCR. The data contain 140,000 or so clones, about 85% of them singletons. Specimen: peripheral blood. Receptors originate from a human donor with COVID-19, enrolled during active disease. The donor label of this sample is uncertain. The CDR3 runs from the conserved cysteine through the conserved F or W.

>TRBJ2-1|TRBV2
CASSGLGQGASHEQFF
>TRBJ2-3|TRBV24-1
CATSDWTTSTDTQYF
>TRBJ2-7|TRBV5-3
CARIFTRDSSSYEQYF
>TRBJ1-3|TRBV11-2
CASSIWDSRSGNTIYF
>TRBJ2-5|TRBV6-5
CASTRARGETQYF
>TRBJ2-3|TRBV15
CATSRDAGGTDTQYF
>TRBJ2-1|TRBV6-2/TRBV6-3
CASSYEAGLYNEQFF
>TRBJ2-2|TRBV25-1
CASTTGGYTGELFF
>TRBJ1-3|TRBV15
CATSRGGGDYTIYF
>TRBJ1-4|TRBV19
CATIGGVEKLFF
>TRBJ2-1|TRBV24-1
CATQLEGEQFF
>TRBJ2-1|TRBV7-6
CASSSGGSSYNEQFF
>TRBJ2-2|TRBV5-4
CASSRPGQGVTGELFF
>TRBJ2-3|TRBV28
CASRTSGGAFAQYF
>TRBJ2-7|TRBV5-1
CASSFPGYNYEQYF
>TRBJ2-1|TRBV9
CASSVSGGSSYNEQFF
>TRBJ2-7|TRBV4-1
CASSLSPLFNYEQYF
>TRBJ2-5|TRBV20-1
CSASGDTTFGETQYF
>TRBJ1-2|TRBV30
CAWSTPGVLTGYTF
>TRBJ2-6|TRBV19
CASSMAVSANVLTF
>TRBJ1-1|TRBV2
CATGNGGIITEAFF
>TRBJ2-2|TRBV11-2
CASSLAAGGSGTGELFF
>TRBJ2-1|TRBV28
CASSLPSLPGTTAYNEQFF